This is a list of T cell receptor beta chains from one sample in a study of low-dose radiotherapy and immunotherapy resistance in tumors. A single record per CDR3 protein comes from TCRdb applying MiXCR to the reads. The data contain roughly 39,000 distinct CDR3 sequences, around a third of them seen just once; the ten biggest clones take up roughly 4%. Here the sequenced sample was PBMCs, taken before treatment. Receptors were obtained from a male donor with gallbladder cancer. The CDR3 runs from the conserved cysteine through the conserved F or W. A D gene is named only where the DNA matches it firmly. Clone size is given for some rows only: seen once, a few or many times, or a class if the clone is expanded.

v_gene: TRBV14
abundance: .
j_gene: TRBJ1-1
d_gene: .
CDR3aa: CASSPLSMNTEAFF
CDR3nt: TGTGCCAGCAGCCCTCTTTCCATGAACACTGAAGCTTTCTTT

v_gene: TRBV19
abundance: many
j_gene: TRBJ2-3
d_gene: .
CDR3aa: CASSRLKADTQYF
CDR3nt: TGTGCCAGTAGCCGTTTGAAGGCAGATACGCAGTATTTT

v_gene: TRBV19
abundance: many
j_gene: TRBJ2-4
d_gene: TRBD2
CDR3aa: CASTGLAGGETLNIQYF
CDR3nt: TGTGCCAGCACGGGACTAGCGGGGGGCGAGACTTTAAACATTCAGTACTTC

v_gene: TRBV5-1
abundance: .
j_gene: TRBJ2-7
d_gene: .
CDR3aa: CASSLAAGQTYEQYF
CDR3nt: TGCGCCAGCAGCTTGGCAGCAGGGCAAACCTACGAGCAGTACTTC

v_gene: TRBV29-1
abundance: .
j_gene: TRBJ2-2
d_gene: TRBD1
CDR3aa: CSVPTGSDSGELFF
CDR3nt: TGCAGCGTCCCGACAGGGTCGGACAGCGGGGAGCTGTTTTTT

v_gene: TRBV11-2
abundance: many
j_gene: TRBJ2-4
d_gene: .
CDR3aa: CASSFSAGYLAKNIQYF
CDR3nt: TGTGCCAGCAGCTTTTCAGCCGGATATTTAGCCAAAAACATTCAGTACTTC

v_gene: TRBV29-1
abundance: many
j_gene: TRBJ2-7
d_gene: .
CDR3aa: CSALGQGIREQYF
CDR3nt: TGCAGCGCCCTGGGGCAGGGTATCCGCGAGCAGTACTTC

v_gene: TRBV5-1
abundance: many
j_gene: TRBJ2-5
d_gene: .
CDR3aa: CASSPGHVETQYF
CDR3nt: TGCGCCAGCAGCCCAGGACACGTAGAGACCCAGTACTTC

v_gene: TRBV5-3
abundance: many
j_gene: TRBJ1-3
d_gene: TRBD1
CDR3aa: CASSLDRGIGNTIYF
CDR3nt: TGCGCCAGCAGCTTGGACAGGGGCATTGGAAACACCATATATTTT

v_gene: TRBV5-1
abundance: many
j_gene: TRBJ2-7
d_gene: TRBD1
CDR3aa: CASSTEQGSAYEQYF
CDR3nt: TGCGCCAGCAGCACAGAACAGGGGTCTGCCTACGAGCAGTACTTC

v_gene: TRBV5-1
abundance: many
j_gene: TRBJ2-4
d_gene: .
CDR3aa: CASSFGILRLSVNKNIQYF
CDR3nt: TGCGCCAGCAGCTTTGGTATATTGAGACTTTCGGTCAACAAAAACATTCAGTACTTC

v_gene: TRBV11-1
abundance: .
j_gene: TRBJ1-6
d_gene: TRBD1
CDR3aa: CASSPGTGSPLHF
CDR3nt: TGTGCCAGCAGCCCCGGGACAGGTTCACCCCTCCACTTT

v_gene: TRBV7-2
abundance: many
j_gene: TRBJ1-3
d_gene: .
CDR3aa: CASSRGTLNSGNTIYF
CDR3nt: TGTGCCAGCAGCCGGGGCACCTTAAACTCTGGAAACACCATATATTTT

v_gene: TRBV5-1
abundance: many
j_gene: TRBJ2-1
d_gene: .
CDR3aa: CASSLERLDKVF
CDR3nt: TGTGCCAGCAGCTTGGAGAGATTAGACAAGGTCTTC

v_gene: TRBV29-1
abundance: many
j_gene: TRBJ2-7
d_gene: TRBD1
CDR3aa: CSVEGYRQGDDHEQYF
CDR3nt: TGCAGCGTTGAGGGGTACCGACAGGGTGATGACCACGAGCAGTACTTC

v_gene: TRBV9
abundance: many
j_gene: TRBJ2-7
d_gene: TRBD2
CDR3aa: CASSVSASGAYEQYF
CDR3nt: TGTGCCAGCAGCGTATCGGCTAGCGGGGCCTACGAGCAGTACTTC

v_gene: TRBV28
abundance: many
j_gene: TRBJ2-5
d_gene: .
CDR3aa: CASSGSRQETQYF
CDR3nt: TGTGCCAGCAGCGGGAGCCGGCAAGAGACCCAGTACTTC

v_gene: TRBV5-1
abundance: many
j_gene: TRBJ2-6
d_gene: TRBD1
CDR3aa: CASSLAPGQGALGANVLTF
CDR3nt: TGCGCCAGCAGCTTGGCGCCGGGACAGGGGGCTCTCGGGGCCAACGTCCTGACTTTC

v_gene: TRBV4-2
abundance: .
j_gene: TRBJ2-3
d_gene: .
CDR3aa: CASSQAGGPTSTDTQYF
CDR3nt: TGTGCCAGCAGCCAAGCCGGCGGCCCTACTAGCACAGATACGCAGTATTTT

v_gene: TRBV12-3/TRBV12-4
abundance: many
j_gene: TRBJ2-5
d_gene: .
CDR3aa: CASRRGGAQVTQYF
CDR3nt: TGTGCCAGCAGGCGTGGGGGGGCGCAAGTGACCCAGTACTTC

v_gene: TRBV5-1
abundance: few
j_gene: TRBJ1-1
d_gene: .
CDR3aa: CASSLESGNTEAFF
CDR3nt: TGCGCCAGCAGCTTGGAGTCAGGAAACACTGAAGCTTTCTTT

v_gene: TRBV7-9
abundance: many
j_gene: TRBJ2-3
d_gene: .
CDR3aa: CASSLTAQGTDTQYF
CDR3nt: TGTGCCAGCAGCTTAACGGCCCAGGGCACAGATACGCAGTATTTT

v_gene: TRBV7-2
abundance: many
j_gene: TRBJ2-2
d_gene: .
CDR3aa: CASTRQGGTGELFF
CDR3nt: TGTGCCAGCACTCGCCAGGGAGGAACCGGGGAGCTGTTTTTT

v_gene: TRBV28
abundance: medium-sized
j_gene: TRBJ2-3
d_gene: .
CDR3aa: CASGLDRDPSTDTQYF
CDR3nt: TGCGCCAGCGGACTCGACAGAGACCCTAGCACAGATACGCAGTATTTT

v_gene: TRBV7-9
abundance: .
j_gene: TRBJ2-7
d_gene: TRBD2
CDR3aa: CASSLVAGTPSSYEQYF
CDR3nt: TGTGCCAGCAGCTTAGTAGCGGGAACCCCGAGCTCCTACGAGCAGTACTTC

v_gene: TRBV20-1
abundance: many
j_gene: TRBJ2-2
d_gene: .
CDR3aa: CSASGITGELFF
CDR3nt: TGCAGTGCTAGTGGTATCACCGGGGAGCTGTTTTTT

v_gene: TRBV5-7
abundance: many
j_gene: TRBJ2-7
d_gene: .
CDR3aa: CASSLGPHGGQDEQYF
CDR3nt: TGTGCCAGCAGCTTGGGCCCCCACGGGGGCCAGGACGAGCAGTACTTC

v_gene: TRBV7-2
abundance: many
j_gene: TRBJ2-2
d_gene: TRBD2
CDR3aa: CASSPSGTNTGELFF
CDR3nt: TGTGCCAGCAGCCCCAGCGGGACGAACACCGGGGAGCTGTTTTTT

v_gene: TRBV21-1
abundance: many
j_gene: TRBJ2-5
d_gene: .
CDR3aa: CASSTGPGETQYF
CDR3nt: TGTGCCAGCAGCACGGGACCGGGAGAGACCCAGTACTTC

v_gene: TRBV10-2
abundance: many
j_gene: TRBJ2-2
d_gene: .
CDR3aa: CATKERANTGELFF
CDR3nt: TGCGCCACCAAGGAGCGCGCGAACACCGGGGAGCTGTTTTTT

v_gene: TRBV20-1
abundance: many
j_gene: TRBJ1-2
d_gene: .
CDR3aa: CSARDPKETAHYGYTF
CDR3nt: TGCAGTGCTAGAGACCCAAAGGAGACAGCGCACTATGGCTACACCTTC

v_gene: TRBV19
abundance: many
j_gene: TRBJ2-5
d_gene: TRBD2
CDR3aa: CASSRTSGLPSETQYF
CDR3nt: TGTGCCAGTAGTCGGACTAGCGGACTCCCTTCCGAGACCCAGTACTTC

v_gene: TRBV18
abundance: many
j_gene: TRBJ1-5
d_gene: .
CDR3aa: CASSLRDQPQHF
CDR3nt: TGTGCCAGCTCACTCAGGGATCAGCCCCAGCATTTT

v_gene: TRBV30
abundance: .
j_gene: TRBJ2-7
d_gene: .
CDR3aa: CAWTPDSYEQYF
CDR3nt: TGTGCCTGGACGCCAGACTCCTACGAGCAGTACTTC

v_gene: TRBV5-1
abundance: .
j_gene: TRBJ2-7
d_gene: .
CDR3aa: CASSLGVGVAAPYEQYF
CDR3nt: TGCGCCAGCAGCTTGGGGGTCGGGGTAGCTGCACCCTACGAGCAGTACTTC

v_gene: TRBV18
abundance: many
j_gene: TRBJ1-2
d_gene: .
CDR3aa: CASSPGTVTTNYGYTF
CDR3nt: TGTGCCAGCTCACCTGGGACGGTAACTACTAACTATGGCTACACCTTC

v_gene: TRBV24-1
abundance: many
j_gene: TRBJ2-3
d_gene: TRBD2
CDR3aa: CATSDVTSVSTDTQYF
CDR3nt: TGTGCCACCAGTGATGTCACTAGCGTCTCCACAGATACGCAGTATTTT

v_gene: TRBV10-3
abundance: .
j_gene: TRBJ2-5
d_gene: TRBD1
CDR3aa: CAIRPGQGQETQYF
CDR3nt: TGTGCCATCAGACCCGGACAGGGCCAAGAGACCCAGTACTTC

v_gene: TRBV18
abundance: many
j_gene: TRBJ1-2
d_gene: .
CDR3aa: CASSPQDYGYTF
CDR3nt: TGTGCCAGCTCACCGCAGGATTATGGCTACACCTTC

v_gene: TRBV12-3/TRBV12-4
abundance: .
j_gene: TRBJ2-7
d_gene: TRBD1
CDR3aa: CASRESGQGNEQYF
CDR3nt: TGTGCCAGCAGGGAATCTGGACAGGGGAACGAGCAGTACTTC

v_gene: TRBV5-6
abundance: .
j_gene: TRBJ2-7
d_gene: .
CDR3aa: CASRTRSSYEQYF
CDR3nt: TGTGCCAGCAGGACCAGGAGCTCCTACGAGCAGTACTTC

v_gene: TRBV7-9
abundance: many
j_gene: TRBJ2-1
d_gene: TRBD2
CDR3aa: CASSYLTSELYNEQFF
CDR3nt: TGTGCCAGCAGCTACCTGACTAGCGAGCTATACAATGAGCAGTTCTTC

v_gene: TRBV7-9
abundance: many
j_gene: TRBJ2-7
d_gene: TRBD2
CDR3aa: CASSLGRGYHEQYF
CDR3nt: TGTGCCAGCAGCTTAGGGCGGGGGTACCACGAGCAGTACTTC

v_gene: TRBV2
abundance: many
j_gene: TRBJ2-1
d_gene: TRBD2
CDR3aa: CASSVGLAGINNEQFF
CDR3nt: TGTGCCAGCAGTGTGGGTCTAGCGGGGATCAACAATGAGCAGTTCTTC

v_gene: TRBV2
abundance: many
j_gene: TRBJ1-5
d_gene: TRBD1
CDR3aa: CASSEEGARQPQHF
CDR3nt: TGTGCCAGCAGTGAAGAGGGGGCCCGTCAGCCCCAGCATTTT

v_gene: TRBV28
abundance: .
j_gene: TRBJ2-5
d_gene: .
CDR3aa: CASSLTGPSIAQYF
CDR3nt: TGTGCCAGCAGTTTGACAGGACCAAGTATAGCCCAGTACTTC

v_gene: TRBV28
abundance: .
j_gene: TRBJ2-1
d_gene: TRBD1
CDR3aa: CASSTGGVVNEQFF
CDR3nt: TGTGCCAGCAGTACAGGGGGCGTTGTGAATGAGCAGTTCTTC

v_gene: TRBV29-1
abundance: .
j_gene: TRBJ1-1
d_gene: .
CDR3aa: CSVEQGGRAEAFF
CDR3nt: TGCAGCGTAGAGCAAGGGGGGAGGGCTGAAGCTTTCTTT